This is a list of T cell receptor beta chains from one sample in a study of cytomegalovirus exposure and HLA in healthy donors. Profiled with immunoSEQ multiplex PCR; TCRdb holds only in-frame clones, not every one. Among about 120,000 clones, about 74% were seen once, and the ten largest hold roughly 2.5%. What was sequenced was PBMCs. The receptors derive from a female donor in good health and CMV-seronegative. Both conserved end residues are part of each CDR3. Fields, in order: D gene, clone size, CDR3 length, V gene, J gene, CDR3 DNA, CDR3 protein. The D gene is left open where the match is weak. A clone size is listed for some rows: how often the clone was seen (once, few, many), or a class if it is expanded.

.	.	11	TRBV20-1	TRBJ1-1	TGCAGTGCCCGGTTTGGCACTGAAGCTTTCTTT	CSARFGTEAFF
.	.	14	TRBV10-1	TRBJ2-2	TGCGCCAGACTCACCGGGAAGGGTACCGGGGAGCTGTTTTTT	CARLTGKGTGELFF
TRBD1	.	13	TRBV6-5	TRBJ1-2	TGTGCCAGCAGCCCTATTAGGACAGGGGGCTACACCTTC	CASSPIRTGGYTF
.	once	15	TRBV7-6	TRBJ2-7	TGTGCCAGCAGCTTAGCACAGGGAGCCACCTACGAGCAGTACTTC	CASSLAQGATYEQYF
TRBD2	.	14	TRBV5-4	TRBJ2-5	TGTGCCAGCAGCTTGTGGCGGGGGAGGGAGACCCAGTACTTC	CASSLWRGRETQYF
TRBD1	few	15	TRBV5-8	TRBJ2-7	TGTGCCAGCAGCCATATCGTTGGACAGGGGGCCGAGCAGTACTTC	CASSHIVGQGAEQYF
TRBD1	.	15	TRBV19	TRBJ2-7	TGTGCCAGTACCGCGGCGGGACAGGGGATCTACGAGCAGTACTTC	CASTAAGQGIYEQYF
TRBD2	.	13	TRBV7-6	TRBJ2-5	TGTGCCAGCAGCCGGGGGGGGCGAGAGACCCAGTACTTC	CASSRGGRETQYF
.	.	13	TRBV11-2	TRBJ2-5	TGTGCCAGCAGCCGGGACAACCAAGAGACCCAGTACTTC	CASSRDNQETQYF
TRBD1	.	17	TRBV18	TRBJ2-2	TGTGCCAGCTCACGGAACGTTGGGACAGACGACACCGGGGAGCTGTTTTTT	CASSRNVGTDDTGELFF
TRBD1	.	14	TRBV5-1	TRBJ1-1	TGCGCCAGCAGCTTGGATGGGCAGGGGGCTGAAGCTTTCTTT	CASSLDGQGAEAFF
.	.	15	TRBV4-1	TRBJ1-2	TGCGCCAGCAGCCAAAACTCAGGCCAGACCTATGGCTACACCTTC	CASSQNSGQTYGYTF
TRBD1	.	13	TRBV30	TRBJ1-1	TGTGCCTGGGACAGGGGACTGAACACTGAAGCTTTCTTT	CAWDRGLNTEAFF
.	.	15	TRBV2	TRBJ1-5	TGTGCCAGCAGTGAGGTAAGAGCTTTCAATCAGCCCCAGCATTTT	CASSEVRAFNQPQHF
TRBD1	few	14	TRBV6-5	TRBJ2-2	TGTGCCAGCAGTTACTCGACAGGGCCCGGGGAGCTGTTTTTT	CASSYSTGPGELFF
.	.	12	TRBV30	TRBJ1-6	TGTGCCTGGACAGCAGGGTTAGGTCCCCTCCACTTT	CAWTAGLGPLHF
TRBD1	.	14	TRBV30	TRBJ1-1	TGTGCCTGGAGTCGCGGACAGGAGAACACTGAAGCTTTCTTT	CAWSRGQENTEAFF
TRBD1	.	14	TRBV15	TRBJ1-2	TGTGCCACCAGCAGCCCAGGGGGCGGCATTGGCTACACCTTC	CATSSPGGGIGYTF
.	.	14	TRBV5-6	TRBJ2-7	TGTGCCAGCAGCTTGGTAGGGGCCTTCTACGAGCAGTACTTC	CASSLVGAFYEQYF
.	.	12	TRBV27	TRBJ1-2	TGTGCCAGCAGTTTATCCGGGTCTGGCTACACCTTC	CASSLSGSGYTF
.	.	11	TRBV6-1	TRBJ1-1	TGTGCCAGCATTCGAGGGCATGAAGCTTTCTTT	CASIRGHEAFF
.	few	12	TRBV6-1	TRBJ1-1	TGTGCCAGCAGGAGCGTTAGGCAGGAAGCTTTCTTT	CASRSVRQEAFF
.	.	11	TRBV28	TRBJ2-7	TGTGCCAGCAGTTCGGTTGGCGAGCAGTACTTC	CASSSVGEQYF
TRBD1	.	14	TRBV19	TRBJ1-6	TGTGCCAGTAGTTCTGGGACAGGGCTTTCACCCCTCCACTTT	CASSSGTGLSPLHF
TRBD1	once	18	TRBV9	TRBJ2-6	TGTGCCAGCAGCGCGAGTCGGGACAGGGTCTCTGGGGCCAACGTCCTGACTTTC	CASSASRDRVSGANVLTF
.	.	17	TRBV7-8	TRBJ2-5	TGTGCCAGCAGCCCCCTTCGAACGACACAAAACCAAGAGACCCAGTACTTC	CASSPLRTTQNQETQYF
TRBD1	.	16	TRBV6-1	TRBJ2-3	TGTGCCAGCAGTGTACTAGGGGGCCATTCCCCAGATACGCAGTATTTT	CASSVLGGHSPDTQYF
.	.	16	TRBV9	TRBJ2-3	TGTGCCAGCAGCGTTAGTTCAGGGGCAAGCACAGATACGCAGTATTTT	CASSVSSGASTDTQYF
TRBD2	.	15	TRBV6-4	TRBJ2-1	TGTGCCAGCAGTGACTCAACTAGCGGCCACAATGAGCAGTTCTTC	CASSDSTSGHNEQFF
TRBD1	.	14	TRBV7-3	TRBJ2-1	TGTGCCAGCAGCTTAGGGACAGGGGTGAATGAGCAGTTCTTC	CASSLGTGVNEQFF
.	.	15	TRBV4-3	TRBJ2-5	TGCGCCAGCAGCCAAGAAAGGGGGTGGGGGGAGACCCAGTACTTC	CASSQERGWGETQYF
TRBD2	.	14	TRBV7-3	TRBJ2-5	TGTGCCAGCAGCTTAAGGGGGACGGGGGGGACCCAGTACTTC	CASSLRGTGGTQYF
.	.	16	TRBV5-1	TRBJ2-7	TGCGCCAGCAGCTTGGGGGCAGGCGGGGATCGCTACGAGCAGTACTTC	CASSLGAGGDRYEQYF
TRBD1	.	16	TRBV19	TRBJ1-2	TGTGCCAGTGGAGAGAACAGGGGCACTAGGACCCTTGACTACACCTTC	CASGENRGTRTLDYTF
TRBD1	.	15	TRBV30	TRBJ2-3	TGTGCCTGGGGTCCGGACAGGGGGCCTGGGGATACGCAGTATTTT	CAWGPDRGPGDTQYF
TRBD1	.	15	TRBV5-4	TRBJ2-5	TGTGCCAGCAGCGACCTCCCGGACAGGGTTGAGACCCAGTACTTC	CASSDLPDRVETQYF
.	few	13	TRBV6-1	TRBJ2-3	TGTGCCAGCAGTGAAGGGCCCAGGGATACGCAGTATTTT	CASSEGPRDTQYF
TRBD1	.	17	TRBV5-8	TRBJ1-6	TGTGCCAGCAGCGAGGGACAGGGAAGGACCTATAATTCACCCCTCCACTTT	CASSEGQGRTYNSPLHF
.	.	14	TRBV10-1	TRBJ1-5	TGCGCCAGCAGTGATGGCAGGTTCAATCAGCCCCAGCATTTT	CASSDGRFNQPQHF
TRBD2	.	13	TRBV2	TRBJ2-5	TGTGCCAGCTCTGGGGGGGAATTAGAGACCCAGTACTTC	CASSGGELETQYF
.	.	15	TRBV21-1	TRBJ2-1	TGTGCCAGCAGCAACCGGGACAGGGCGAACAATGAGCAGTTCTTC	CASSNRDRANNEQFF
.	.	15	TRBV5-1	TRBJ1-2	TGCGCCAGCAGCCCGGAGGGTGGAGGAGGCAATGGCTACACCTTC	CASSPEGGGGNGYTF
TRBD1	.	13	TRBV7-9	TRBJ2-4	TGTGCCAGCAGCTTCGACAGGGGAAACATTCAGTACTTC	CASSFDRGNIQYF
.	.	17	TRBV4-1	TRBJ2-3	TGCGCCAGCAGCCAATACGACCCCGGGACTAGCACAGATACGCAGTATTTT	CASSQYDPGTSTDTQYF
.	.	17	TRBV5-5	TRBJ2-6	TGTGCCAGCAGCCGTACTAGGATGGGCTCTGGGGCCAACGTCCTGACTTTC	CASSRTRMGSGANVLTF
TRBD2	.	18	TRBV7-2	TRBJ2-2	TGTGCCAGCAGCTTAGGGCGTCGGCGGGGGATCAAAACCGGGGAGCTGTTTTTT	CASSLGRRRGIKTGELFF
TRBD2	.	17	TRBV11-2	TRBJ2-7	TGTGCCAGCAGCTTAGGTCGGACTAGCGGCTACGCCTACGAGCAGTACTTC	CASSLGRTSGYAYEQYF
TRBD1	.	15	TRBV6-1	TRBJ1-4	TGTGCCAGCAAAGATCCGGGACAGAGTAATGAAAAACTGTTTTTT	CASKDPGQSNEKLFF
TRBD2	.	15	TRBV5-1	TRBJ2-7	TGCGCCAGCAGCTTGGGGCTAGCGGGAGGTAACGAGCAGTACTTC	CASSLGLAGGNEQYF
.	once	15	TRBV10-3	TRBJ2-1	TGTGCCATCGCCCCGTTGGCTAGCAGATACAATGAGCAGTTCTTC	CAIAPLASRYNEQFF
TRBD1	.	13	TRBV6-1	TRBJ1-1	TGTGCCAGCAGTGTGGACAGGGCCGGTGAAGCTTTCTTT	CASSVDRAGEAFF
.	.	15	TRBV7-8	TRBJ2-7	TGTGCCAGCAGCTTAACGGGGGACTCCTACTACGAGCAGTACTTC	CASSLTGDSYYEQYF
.	.	16	TRBV4-3	TRBJ2-7	TGCGCCAGCAGCCAAGGTCGGGCGGGGGCTGTCTACGAGCAGTACTTC	CASSQGRAGAVYEQYF
TRBD1	.	14	TRBV6-5	TRBJ2-7	TGTGCCAGCAGCTTCGGGACAGGGGGCTACGAGCAGTACTTC	CASSFGTGGYEQYF
.	.	13	TRBV5-4	TRBJ1-1	TGTGCCAGCGGGGGGACGACGAACACTGAAGCTTTCTTT	CASGGTTNTEAFF
TRBD1	.	15	TRBV5-1	TRBJ2-7	TGCGCCAGCAGCTTGGGACAGGGGGCCAACTACGAGCAGTACTTC	CASSLGQGANYEQYF
TRBD1	.	15	TRBV9	TRBJ2-1	TGTGCCAGCAGCGAGAAGACAGGGGTTTTCGATGAGCAGTTCTTC	CASSEKTGVFDEQFF